This passage covers 21 T cell receptor beta chains from one sample sequenced in a study of blood T cell repertoires in COVID-19. TCRdb's copy holds only in-frame clones and misses some; the assay was immunoSEQ multiplex PCR. This sample has approximately 190,000 clones; 80% to 90% occur once, and the top ten carry about 20%. The sample comprised peripheral blood. The receptor source for this set is a human donor in a cohort sampled during active COVID-19.

The gene calls are TRBV6-5 and TRBJ2-3; D possibly corresponds to TRBD2 (7 bases). V was pared by 6 bases and J by 6 bases, with 16 bases between. There are 14 residues in the CDR3. Per the germline V gene, CDR1 is MNHEY and CDR2 is SVGAGI. In DNA, the CDR3 is TGTGCCAGCAGAGACCGGGGGGCACTGGATACGCAGTATTTT. Translation: CASRDRGALDTQYF.

The rearrangement joins TRBV2 to TRBJ1-2, with 9 nucleotides matching TRBD1. The CDR3 runs to 13 residues. CDR1 SNHLY and CDR2 FYNNEI come from the germline V gene. Germline trimming cut 7 bases from V and 4 bases from J; bases unmatched to any gene: 4. CDR3 nucleotide sequence: TGTGCCAGCACCCCGACAGGGGGCTATGGCTACACCTTC. Translated: CASTPTGGYGYTF.

The chain joins TRBV9 to TRBJ2-2; 10 bases are shared with TRBD2. The V segment lost 4 bases and the J segment 1 base; nucleotides outside the gene matches: 1. The CDR3 length is 15 residues. Germline loops: CDR1 SGDLS, CDR2 YYNGEE. The CDR3 nucleotides are TGTGCCAGCAGCCGACTAGCGGGGAACACCGGGGAGCTGTTTTTT. It codes for CASSRLAGNTGELFF. The full variable domain, completed using reference TRBV9 and TRBJ2-2, is DSGVTQTPKHLITATGQRVTLRCSPRSGDLSVYWYQQSLDQGLQFLIQYYNGEERAKGNILERFSAQQFPDLHSELNLSSLELGDSALYFCASSRLAGNTGELFFGEGSRLTVL.

This chain links TRBV6-2 or TRBV6-3 with TRBJ2-5, with D possibly TRBD1 on 6 matching bases. The CDR3 spans 14 residues. Germline V gives CDR1 MNHEY, CDR2 SVGEGT. Trimming left V 0 bases short and J 6 bases short, with 11 bases between. CDR3 sequence (DNA): TGTGCCAGCAGTTACTCGTTACAGGGAAAGACCCAGTACTTC. The encoded protein is CASSYSLQGKTQYF.

The chain recombines TRBV18 with TRBJ2-1, with 9 positions matching TRBD2. CDR3 length equals 14 residues. In germline, CDR1 is KGHSH, CDR2 LQKENI. J gave up 6 bases and V 5 bases, and 5 bases lay outside the gene matches. For the CDR3, the DNA is TGTGCCAGCTCAGACCTAGCGGGGCCCAATGAGCAGTTCTTC. Translating it yields CASSDLAGPNEQFF.

A remark on this clone: This CDR3 is also generated by other DNA sequences in the sample. The CDR3 is CASSQAGTGELFF. The DNA for the CDR3 is TGTGCCAGCAGCCAGGCGGGCACCGGGGAGCTGTTTTTT. The rearrangement uses TRBV3-1 (or the pseudogene TRBV3-2) and TRBJ2-2; tentative D call: TRBD2 (5 bases). CDR1 and CDR2 (germline): LGHDT, YNNKEL (reference sequence). This CDR3 is 13 amino acids long. V was trimmed by 3 bases and J by 4 bases, leaving 6 bases between them.

The chain combines TRBV9 with TRBJ1-2; D uncertain. Per germline, CDR1 SGDLS and CDR2 YYNGEE. The CDR3 consists of 11 residues. V lost 3 bases, J lost 6 bases, and 6 bases lay in between. CDR3 amino acids: CASSGEDGYTF. DNA of the CDR3: TGTGCCAGCAGCGGGGAGGATGGCTACACCTTC.

V gene TRBV14 combines with J gene TRBJ2-3; 7 bases are a match to TRBD1. The germline V gene has CDR1 SGHDN and CDR2 FVKESK. The CDR3 spans 14 residues. V shed 3 bases, J shed 4 bases, and the junction held 4 bases outside the gene matches. CDR3 DNA: TGTGCCAGCAGCCATAACAGGGGTTCAGATACGCAGTATTTT. Encoded protein: CASSHNRGSDTQYF.

The chain joins TRBV18 to TRBJ1-1; no clear D. Trimming left V 2 bases short and J 1 base short, with 17 bases between. The CDR3 is 17 residues long. In germline, CDR1 is KGHSH, CDR2 LQKENI. The CDR3 DNA reads TGTGCCAGCTCACCAGCCGTGGCCTCAAACAAGAACACTGAAGCTTTCTTT. Residues: CASSPAVASNKNTEAFF.

This CDR3 reads CATRREGGTQYF. The CDR3 bases are TGTGCCACCCGAAGGGAGGGAGGGACCCAGTACTTC. J is TRBJ2-5 and V is TRBV2; 7 nucleotides agree with TRBD2. After removal of 10 bases from V and 7 bases from J, the junction contained 9 bases not matched to a gene. The germline CDR1 and CDR2 sequences are SNHLY and FYNNEI. The CDR3 covers 12 residues.

The chain has TRBV3-1 (or the pseudogene TRBV3-2) and TRBJ1-1; D not certain. The V gene lost 5 bases and the J gene lost 6 bases, with 16 bases spanning the gap. Germline assignment: CDR1 LGHDT and CDR2 YNNKEL (reference sequence). There are 14 residues in the CDR3. The CDR3 reads CASSVAVVDSEAFF. CDR3 nucleotides: TGTGCCAGCAGCGTTGCGGTAGTCGACTCTGAAGCTTTCTTT.

The chain carries TRBV10-2 and TRBJ2-1; D is perhaps TRBD1 (5 bases). V gave up 5 bases and J gave up 8 bases, with 13 bases separating them. There are 13 residues in the CDR3. Germline V gene data show CDR1 as WSHSY and CDR2 as SAAADI. The DNA of the CDR3 is TGCGCCAGCAGTTTCAGGGATGGTGATGAGCAGTTCTTC. Encoded protein: CASSFRDGDEQFF.

The chain links TRBV7-8 to TRBJ1-1; tentatively, D is TRBD1 (5 bases). CDR3 length: 15 residues. V was trimmed by 3 bases and J by 3 bases, leaving 14 bases between them. CDR1 and CDR2 from the germline V gene are SGHVS and FQNEAQ. The CDR3 is CASSFPRRGDTEAFF. The CDR3 nucleotides read TGTGCCAGCAGCTTTCCCCGTCGGGGGGACACTGAAGCTTTCTTT.

This clone showed up just a few times. The gene calls are TRBV28 and TRBJ1-1, with D maybe TRBD1 (6 bases). V was clipped by 5 bases and J by 0 bases, with 13 bases between them. The germline V gene encodes CDR1 MDHEN and CDR2 SYDVKM. The CDR3 totals 15 residues. The CDR3 sequence: CASSLQGTMNTEAFF. The CDR3, as DNA: TGTGCCAGCAGTCTACAGGGTACCATGAACACTGAAGCTTTCTTT.

This chain uses TRBV9 with TRBJ2-5, with TRBD1 identical over 9 bases. The germline CDR1 and CDR2 sequences are SGDLS and YYNGEE. The CDR3 has 15 residues. Trimming at V came to 4 bases and at J to 1 base, leaving 5 bases not matched to a gene. In DNA form, the CDR3 reads TGTGCCAGCAGCAAGGGACAGGGAACCCAAGAGACCCAGTACTTC. It encodes CASSKGQGTQETQYF. Full variable domain (remainder filled in from reference TRBV9 and TRBJ2-5): DSGVTQTPKHLITATGQRVTLRCSPRSGDLSVYWYQQSLDQGLQFLIQYYNGEERAKGNILERFSAQQFPDLHSELNLSSLELGDSALYFCASSKGQGTQETQYFGPGTRLLVL.

The chain recombines TRBV5-1 with TRBJ2-1; 8 bases fit TRBD1. The CDR3 is made up of 16 amino acids. The V gene end was trimmed by 2 bases and the J gene end by 6 bases; junction bases not matched to a gene: 10. Germline V gene sequence: CDR1 SGHRS, CDR2 YFSETQ. The DNA for the CDR3 is TGCGCCAGCAGCTTACAGGGGGTTGGGTCGGGCAATGAGCAGTTCTTC. Translating gives CASSLQGVGSGNEQFF.

This chain links TRBV28 with TRBJ1-4, with no clear D. Trimming removed 8 bases from V and 7 bases from J, with 20 bases in between. This CDR3 is 15 amino acids long. Germline CDR1 reads MDHEN; CDR2 reads SYDVKM. Here the CDR3 DNA reads TGTGCCAGCGGAACCCATTCCGGAGGGCGTGAAAAACTGTTTTTT. It codes for CASGTHSGGREKLFF.

In this sample, this clone is medium-sized. CDR3 bases: TGCGCCAGTACCGGAGAGGGCGGAACCTACGAGCAGTACTTC. Translation: CASTGEGGTYEQYF. The chain combines TRBV4-1 with TRBJ2-7; D possibly corresponds to TRBD2 (5 bases). This CDR3 is built from 14 residues. Germline CDR1 and CDR2: MGHRA and YSYEKL. The V end lost 9 bases, the J end lost 2 bases, and 17 bases lay between the germline ends.

This clone was detected once. The gene calls are TRBV28 and TRBJ1-5; no definite D call. The germline CDR1 and CDR2 sequences are MDHEN and SYDVKM. This CDR3 region has 12 residues. V dropped 5 bases and J dropped 8 bases, with 10 bases sitting between them. The CDR3 reads CASSLSREPQHF. Here the CDR3 DNA reads TGTGCCAGCAGTCTATCTCGAGAGCCCCAGCATTTT. The full variable domain, its missing parts supplied by reference TRBV28 and TRBJ1-5, is DVKVTQSSRYLVKRTGEKVFLECVQDMDHENMFWYRQDPGLGLRLIYFSYDVKMKEKGDIPEGYSVSREKKERFSLILESASTNQTSMYLCASSLSREPQHFGDGTRLSIL.

The chain links TRBV28 to TRBJ2-6; D gene unclear. The CDR3 is 14 amino acids. Germline loops: CDR1 MDHEN, CDR2 SYDVKM. Trimming removed 5 bases at V and 1 base at J, with 6 bases between. The CDR3 bases are TGTGCCAGCAGTCTCAGGTCTGGGGCCAACGTCCTGACTTTC. Protein: CASSLRSGANVLTF.

The chain carries TRBV19 and TRBJ2-6; 7 nucleotides agree with TRBD1. The CDR3 runs 17 residues. The V gene end was trimmed by 2 bases and the J gene end by 4 bases; junction bases not matched to a gene: 8. Looked up from germline, CDR1 is LNHDA and CDR2 is SQIVND (reference sequence). The CDR3 protein is CASSIQGVPAGANVLTF. The DNA of the CDR3 is TGTGCCAGTAGTATACAGGGGGTGCCCGCCGGGGCCAACGTCCTGACTTTC.